This T cell receptor beta chain was identified during a study of blood T cell repertoires in COVID-19. Assay used: immunoSEQ multiplex PCR; TCRdb lists only in-frame clones, some missing. This sample has 250,000 to 350,000 clones, with about 92% found just once. This CDR3 has 16 amino acids. J gave up 8 bases and V 0 bases, and 10 bases lay outside the gene matches. CDR1 is SGHRS and CDR2 is YFSETQ in the germline V gene. The origin of this receptor is a woman aged 25 to 39 who had recovered from COVID-19. The chain employs TRBV5-1 and TRBJ1-4; TRBD1 matches 7 bases. The material sequenced was PBMCs or T cells enriched from blood (not recorded which). Here the CDR3 DNA reads TGCGCCAGCAGCTTGGCCGGCGACCTACAGGGGGAAAAACTGTTTTTT. It yields the protein CASSLAGDLQGEKLFF.